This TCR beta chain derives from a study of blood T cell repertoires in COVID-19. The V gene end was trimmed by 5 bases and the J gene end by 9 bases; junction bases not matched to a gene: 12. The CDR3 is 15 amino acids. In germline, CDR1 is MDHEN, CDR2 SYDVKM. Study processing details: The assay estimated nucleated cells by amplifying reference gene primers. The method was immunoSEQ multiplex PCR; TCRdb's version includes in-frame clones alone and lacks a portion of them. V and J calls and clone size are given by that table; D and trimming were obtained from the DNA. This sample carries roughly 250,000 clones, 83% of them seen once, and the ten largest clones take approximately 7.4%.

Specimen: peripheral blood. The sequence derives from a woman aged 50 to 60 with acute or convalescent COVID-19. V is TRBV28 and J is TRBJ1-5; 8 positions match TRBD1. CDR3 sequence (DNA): TGTGCCAGCAGTCCCCCCGGGACAGGCTCCCTGCCCCAGCATTTT. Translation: CASSPPGTGSLPQHF.